This entry describes one T cell receptor beta chain. The antigen is undetermined. The trim removed 4 bases at V and 6 bases at J, leaving 10 bases unmatched. The germline gives CDR1 SQVTM, CDR2 ANQGSEA. The CDR3 length is 16 residues. The study ran its PCR with 60 Vbeta and 13 Jbeta primers. Data came from immunoSEQ multiplex PCR; TCRdb stores just in-frame clones and leaves some out. The sample has 85,000 to 100,000 clones; 64% are singletons. This sample was taken from a study of cytomegalovirus exposure and HLA in healthy donors. The study's findings and limits: Likely technical artifact: a cluster of highly shared sequence variants.

This TCR derives from a man in his fifties or sixties in good health and CMV-seronegative. Material: PBMCs. This chain links TRBV29-1 with TRBJ2-4, with 12 bases aligning to TRBD2. CDR3 nucleotide sequence: TGCAGCGTTGCCCTACGACTAGCGGGAGAGATAAACATTCAGTACTTC. This encodes CSVALRLAGEINIQYF.